One sample yielded the 3 T cell receptor beta chains listed below, sequenced in a study of blood T cell repertoires in COVID-19. Profiling relied on immunoSEQ multiplex PCR, and the TCRdb table lists in-frame clones only, not all of them. The data contain 200,000 to 250,000 clones, around 85% of them singletons. Sequenced input: PBMCs or T cells enriched from blood (not recorded which). The receptors originated from a woman aged 35 to 49 with acute COVID-19.

This chain connects TRBV5-6 to TRBJ2-5; TRBD2 matches at 9 bases. The CDR3 runs 16 residues. CDR1 and CDR2 (germline): SGHDT, YYEEEE. J was trimmed by 1 base and V by 0 bases; bases with no gene match: 4. In nucleotides, the CDR3 is TGTGCCAGCAGCTTGGGGCCTAGCGGGGCCCAAGAGACCCAGTACTTC. It specifies CASSLGPSGAQETQYF. Complete variable domain (other parts from reference TRBV5-6 and TRBJ2-5): DAGVTQSPTHLIKTRGQQVTLRCSPKSGHDTVSWYQQALGQGPQFIFQYYEEEERQRGNFPDRFSGHQFPNYSSELNVNALLLGDSALYLCASSLGPSGAQETQYFGPGTRLLVL.

The chain recombines TRBV6-6 with TRBJ1-5, with D maybe TRBD1 (6 bases). There are 15 residues in the CDR3. Trimming took off 9 bases at V and 0 bases at J, with 15 bases between the two ends. Germline assignment: CDR1 MNHNY and CDR2 SVGAGI (reference sequence). The CDR3 nucleotides are TGTGCCAGTTACTCCGGACAGTATAGCAATCAGCCCCAGCATTTT. Translating gives CASYSGQYSNQPQHF.

This sequence joins TRBV4-2 and TRBJ2-1; 11 nucleotides match TRBD2. The length of the CDR3 is 17 residues. Germline assignment: CDR1 LGHNA and CDR2 YNFKEQ. The junction had 5 bases not matched to a gene; V was cut back by 0 bases and J by 4 bases. CDR3 coding DNA: TGTGCCAGCAGCCAAGAAGGGCTAGCGGGGGGTTACAATGAGCAGTTCTTC. This translates into CASSQEGLAGGYNEQFF.